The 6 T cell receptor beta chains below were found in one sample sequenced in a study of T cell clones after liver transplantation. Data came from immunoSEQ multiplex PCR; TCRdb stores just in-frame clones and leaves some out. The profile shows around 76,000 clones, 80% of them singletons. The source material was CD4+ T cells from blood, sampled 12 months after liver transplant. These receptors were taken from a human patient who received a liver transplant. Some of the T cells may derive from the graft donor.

CDR3 sequence reads: CASSSGSSYEQYF. The CDR3 DNA is TGCGCCAGCAGCAGCGGGAGTAGTTACGAGCAGTACTTC. The chain carries TRBV5-1 and TRBJ2-5, with TRBD2 matching over 8 bases. The end of the DNA fits TRBJ2-7 better, so the J call may be wrong. The germline V gene encodes CDR1 SGHRS and CDR2 YFSETQ. CDR3 length: 13 amino acids.

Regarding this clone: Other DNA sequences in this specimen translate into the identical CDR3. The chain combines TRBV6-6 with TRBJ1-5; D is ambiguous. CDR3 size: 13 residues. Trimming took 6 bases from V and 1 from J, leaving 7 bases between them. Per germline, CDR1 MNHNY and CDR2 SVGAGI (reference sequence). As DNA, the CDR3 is TGTGCCAGCAGACTAGACAGCAATCAGCCCCAGCATTTT. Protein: CASRLDSNQPQHF.

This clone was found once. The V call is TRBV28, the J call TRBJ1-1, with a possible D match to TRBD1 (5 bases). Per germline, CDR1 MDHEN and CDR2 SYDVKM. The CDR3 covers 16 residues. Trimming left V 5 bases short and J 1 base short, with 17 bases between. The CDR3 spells CASSLPPGTANTEAFF. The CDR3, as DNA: TGTGCCAGCAGTCTCCCTCCCGGGACGGCGAACACTGAAGCTTTCTTT.

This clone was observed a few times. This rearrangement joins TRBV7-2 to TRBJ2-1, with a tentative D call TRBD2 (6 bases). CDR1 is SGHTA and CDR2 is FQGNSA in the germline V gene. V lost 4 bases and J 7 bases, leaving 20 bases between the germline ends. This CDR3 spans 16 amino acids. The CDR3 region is CASSSQGLYRSNEQFF. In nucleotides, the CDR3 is TGTGCCAGCAGCTCTCAGGGACTTTACAGATCTAATGAGCAGTTCTTC.

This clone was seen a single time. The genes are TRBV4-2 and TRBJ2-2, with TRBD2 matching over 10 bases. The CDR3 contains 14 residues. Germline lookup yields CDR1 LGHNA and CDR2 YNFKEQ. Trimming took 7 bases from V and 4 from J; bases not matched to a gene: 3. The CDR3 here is CASKREGSTGELFF. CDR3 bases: TGTGCCAGCAAGCGGGAGGGTAGCACCGGGGAGCTGTTTTTT.

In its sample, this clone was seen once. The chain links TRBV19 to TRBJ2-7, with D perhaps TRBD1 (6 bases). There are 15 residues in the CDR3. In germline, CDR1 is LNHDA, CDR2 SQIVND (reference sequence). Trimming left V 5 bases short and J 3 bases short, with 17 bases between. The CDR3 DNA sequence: TGTGCCAGTAGTGTACAACAGGGTCGTCGCTACGAGCAGTACTTC. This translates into CASSVQQGRRYEQYF. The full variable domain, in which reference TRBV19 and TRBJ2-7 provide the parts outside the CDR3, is DGGITQSPKYLFRKEGQNVTLSCEQNLNHDAMYWYRQDPGQGLRLIYYSQIVNDFQKGDIAEGYSVSREKKESFPLTVTSAQKNPTAFYLCASSVQQGRRYEQYFGPGTRLTVT.